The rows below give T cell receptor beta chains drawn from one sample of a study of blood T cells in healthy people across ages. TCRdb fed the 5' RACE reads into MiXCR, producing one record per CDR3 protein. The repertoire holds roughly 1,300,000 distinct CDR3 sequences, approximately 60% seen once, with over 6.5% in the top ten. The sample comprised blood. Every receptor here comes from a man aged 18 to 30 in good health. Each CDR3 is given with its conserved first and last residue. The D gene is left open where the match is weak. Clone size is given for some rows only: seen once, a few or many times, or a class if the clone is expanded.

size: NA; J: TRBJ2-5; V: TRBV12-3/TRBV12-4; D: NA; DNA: TGTGCCGGCACAAACTGGCGGAGCCAAGAGACCCAGTACTTC; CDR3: CAGTNWRSQETQYF
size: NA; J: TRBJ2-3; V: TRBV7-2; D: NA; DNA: TGTGCCAGCAGCACCGAGCAGTATTTT; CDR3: CASSTEQYF
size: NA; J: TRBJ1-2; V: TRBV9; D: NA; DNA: TGTGCCAGCTCTGTAAGTCAAGCTAACTATGGCTACACCTTC; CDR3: CASSVSQANYGYTF
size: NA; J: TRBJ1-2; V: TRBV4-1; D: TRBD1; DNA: TGCGCCAGCAGCCTAGACAGGGGGCTACTATGGGGCTACACCTTC; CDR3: CASSLDRGLLWGYTF
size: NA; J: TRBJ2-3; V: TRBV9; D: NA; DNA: TGTGCCAGCAGCGTAGATCAGGACCCCACCGGATTCGCGGATACGCAGTATTTT; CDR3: CASSVDQDPTGFADTQYF
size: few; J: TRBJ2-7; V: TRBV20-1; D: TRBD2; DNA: TGCAGTGCTTTGCCGGGACTAGCGGGGGTCTCCTACGAGCAGTACTTC; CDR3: CSALPGLAGVSYEQYF
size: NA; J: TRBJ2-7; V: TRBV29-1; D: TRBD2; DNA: TGCAGCGTTGAGACCGGGACTAGTGGCCTCGACGAGCAGTACTTC; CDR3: CSVETGTSGLDEQYF
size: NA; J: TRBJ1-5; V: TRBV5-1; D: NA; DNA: TGCGCCAGCAGCGCGGCGGACGGTCAGCCCCAGCATTTT; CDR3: CASSAADGQPQHF
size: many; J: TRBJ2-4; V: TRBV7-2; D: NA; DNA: TGTGCCAGCAGCTTAGATCTAGCCCCCCAAAACATTCAGTACTTC; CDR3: CASSLDLAPQNIQYF
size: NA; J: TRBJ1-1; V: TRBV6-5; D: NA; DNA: TGTGCCAGCAGGCCCCAGCTCTACACTGAAGCTTTCTTT; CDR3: CASRPQLYTEAFF
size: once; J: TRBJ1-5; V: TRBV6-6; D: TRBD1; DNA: TGTGCCAGCAGCCAACAGGGGGAAGGTCAGCCCCAGCATTTT; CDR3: CASSQQGEGQPQHF
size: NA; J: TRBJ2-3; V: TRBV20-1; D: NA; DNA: TGCAGTGCTAGAGCGGGGGTTTCAGATACGCAGTATTTT; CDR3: CSARAGVSDTQYF
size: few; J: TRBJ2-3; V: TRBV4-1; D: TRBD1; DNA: TGCGCCAGCAGCCAAGAGGGGACAGGGTCCGATACGCAGTATTTT; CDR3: CASSQEGTGSDTQYF
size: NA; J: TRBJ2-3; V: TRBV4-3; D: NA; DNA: TGCGCCAGCAGCCAAGAGACGGGGGCAGGTGCAGATACGCAGTATTTT; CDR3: CASSQETGAGADTQYF
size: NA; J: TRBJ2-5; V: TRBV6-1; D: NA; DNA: TGTGCCAGTGCCAAGGCCCCTGAGACCCAGTACTTC; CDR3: CASAKAPETQYF